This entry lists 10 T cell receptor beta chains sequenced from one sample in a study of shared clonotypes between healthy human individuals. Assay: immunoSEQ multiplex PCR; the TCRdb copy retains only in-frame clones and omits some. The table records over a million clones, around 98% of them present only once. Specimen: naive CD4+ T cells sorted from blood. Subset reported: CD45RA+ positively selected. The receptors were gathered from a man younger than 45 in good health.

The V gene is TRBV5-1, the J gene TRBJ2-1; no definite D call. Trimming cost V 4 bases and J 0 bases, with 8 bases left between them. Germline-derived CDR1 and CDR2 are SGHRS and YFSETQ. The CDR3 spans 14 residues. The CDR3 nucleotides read TGCGCCAGCAGCGCAGAGGTCTCCTACAATGAGCAGTTCTTC. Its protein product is CASSAEVSYNEQFF.

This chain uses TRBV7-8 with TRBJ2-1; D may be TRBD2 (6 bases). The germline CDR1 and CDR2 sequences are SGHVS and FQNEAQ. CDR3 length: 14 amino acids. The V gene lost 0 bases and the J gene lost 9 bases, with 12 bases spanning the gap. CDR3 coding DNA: TGTGCCAGCAGCTTAGCGGGAGGACTCCGTGAGCAGTTCTTC. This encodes CASSLAGGLREQFF.

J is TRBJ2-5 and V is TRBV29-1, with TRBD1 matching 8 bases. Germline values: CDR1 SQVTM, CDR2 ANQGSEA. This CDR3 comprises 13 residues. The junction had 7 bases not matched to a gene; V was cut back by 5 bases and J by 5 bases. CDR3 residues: CSVLTGGPETQYF. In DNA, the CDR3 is TGCAGCGTTTTAACAGGGGGTCCCGAGACCCAGTACTTC.

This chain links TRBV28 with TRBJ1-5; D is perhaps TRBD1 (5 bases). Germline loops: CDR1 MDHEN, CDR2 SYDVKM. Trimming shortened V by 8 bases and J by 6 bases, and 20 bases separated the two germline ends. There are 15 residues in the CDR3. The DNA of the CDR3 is TGTGCCAGCGGTTCCTCGGGGGGGACTGGTCAGCCCCAGCATTTT. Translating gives CASGSSGGTGQPQHF.

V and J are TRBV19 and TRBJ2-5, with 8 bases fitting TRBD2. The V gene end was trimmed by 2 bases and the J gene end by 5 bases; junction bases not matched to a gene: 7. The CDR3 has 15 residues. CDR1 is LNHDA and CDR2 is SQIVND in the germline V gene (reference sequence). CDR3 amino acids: CASSITSGGGETQYF. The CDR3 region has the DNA TGTGCCAGTAGTATAACTAGCGGAGGAGGGGAGACCCAGTACTTC.

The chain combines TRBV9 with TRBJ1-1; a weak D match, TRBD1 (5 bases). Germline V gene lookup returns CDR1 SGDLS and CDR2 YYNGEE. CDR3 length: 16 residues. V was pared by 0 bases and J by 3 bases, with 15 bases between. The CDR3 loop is CASSVALRAGDTEAFF. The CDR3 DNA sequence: TGTGCCAGCAGCGTAGCTTTAAGGGCGGGGGACACTGAAGCTTTCTTT.

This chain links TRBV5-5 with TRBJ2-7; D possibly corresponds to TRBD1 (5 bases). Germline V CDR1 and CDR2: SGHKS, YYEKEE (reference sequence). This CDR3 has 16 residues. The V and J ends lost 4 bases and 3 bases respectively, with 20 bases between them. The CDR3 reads CASSQDHRQRVYEQYF. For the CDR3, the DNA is TGTGCCAGCAGCCAAGATCATAGACAGCGTGTCTACGAGCAGTACTTC.

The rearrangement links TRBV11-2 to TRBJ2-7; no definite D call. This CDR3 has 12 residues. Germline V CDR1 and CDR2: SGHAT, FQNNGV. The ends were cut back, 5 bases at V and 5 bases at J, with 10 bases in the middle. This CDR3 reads CASSPGENEQYF. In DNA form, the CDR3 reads TGTGCCAGCAGCCCTGGGGAAAACGAGCAGTACTTC. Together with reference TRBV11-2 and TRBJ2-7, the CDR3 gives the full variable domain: EAGVAQSPRYKIIEKRQSVAFWCNPISGHATLYWYQQILGQGPKLLIQFQNNGVVDDSQLPKDRFSAERLKGVDSTLKIQPAKLEDSAVYLCASSPGENEQYFGPGTRLTVT.

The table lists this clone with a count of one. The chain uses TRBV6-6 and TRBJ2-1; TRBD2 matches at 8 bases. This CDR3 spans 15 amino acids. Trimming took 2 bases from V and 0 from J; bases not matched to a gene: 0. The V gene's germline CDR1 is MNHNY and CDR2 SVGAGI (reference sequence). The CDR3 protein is CASSYTSGSYNEQFF. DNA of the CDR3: TGTGCCAGCAGTTACACTAGCGGCTCCTACAATGAGCAGTTCTTC.

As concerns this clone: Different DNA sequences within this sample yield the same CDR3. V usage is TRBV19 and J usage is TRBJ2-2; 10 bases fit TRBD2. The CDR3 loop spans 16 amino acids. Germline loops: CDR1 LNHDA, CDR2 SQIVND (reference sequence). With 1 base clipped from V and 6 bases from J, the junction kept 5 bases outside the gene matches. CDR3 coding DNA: TGTGCCAGTAGTATAGTTCCGGGACTAGCGTCCGGGGAGCTGTTTTTT. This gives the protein CASSIVPGLASGELFF.